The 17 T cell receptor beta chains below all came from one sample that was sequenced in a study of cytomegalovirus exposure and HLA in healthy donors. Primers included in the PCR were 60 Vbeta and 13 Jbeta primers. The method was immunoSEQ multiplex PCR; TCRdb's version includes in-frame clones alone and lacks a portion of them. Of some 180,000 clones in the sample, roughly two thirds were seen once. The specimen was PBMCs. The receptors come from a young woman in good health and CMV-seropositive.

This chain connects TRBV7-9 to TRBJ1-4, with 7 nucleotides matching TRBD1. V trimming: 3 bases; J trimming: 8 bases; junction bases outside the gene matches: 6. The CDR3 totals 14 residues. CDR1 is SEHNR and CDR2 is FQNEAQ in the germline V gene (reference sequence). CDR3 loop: CASSFDRVEEKLFF. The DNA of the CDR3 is TGTGCCAGCAGCTTCGACAGGGTCGAAGAAAAACTGTTTTTT.

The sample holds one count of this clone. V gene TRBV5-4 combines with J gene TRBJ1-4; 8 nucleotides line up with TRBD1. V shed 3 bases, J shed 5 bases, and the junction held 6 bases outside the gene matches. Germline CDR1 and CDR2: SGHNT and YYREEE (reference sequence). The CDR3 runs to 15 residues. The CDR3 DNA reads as TGTGCCAGCAGCTCCACCGGGACAGGCAATGAAAAACTGTTTTTT. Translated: CASSSTGTGNEKLFF.

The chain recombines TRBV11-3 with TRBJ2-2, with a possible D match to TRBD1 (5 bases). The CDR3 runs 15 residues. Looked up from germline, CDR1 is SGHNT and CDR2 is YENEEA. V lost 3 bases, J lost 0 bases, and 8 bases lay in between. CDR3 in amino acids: CASSFETANTGELFF. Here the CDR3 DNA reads TGTGCCAGCAGCTTCGAGACAGCGAACACCGGGGAGCTGTTTTTT.

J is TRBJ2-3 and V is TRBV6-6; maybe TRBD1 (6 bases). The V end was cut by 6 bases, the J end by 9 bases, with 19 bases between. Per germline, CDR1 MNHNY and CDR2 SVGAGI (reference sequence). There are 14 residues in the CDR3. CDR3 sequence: CASSLRGGEETQYF. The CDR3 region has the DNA TGTGCCAGCAGCCTACGTGGGGGCGAGGAGACGCAGTATTTT.

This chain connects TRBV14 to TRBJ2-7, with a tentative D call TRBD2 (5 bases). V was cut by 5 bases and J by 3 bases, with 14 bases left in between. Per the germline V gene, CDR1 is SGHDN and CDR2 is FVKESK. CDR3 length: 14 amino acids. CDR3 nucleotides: TGTGCCAGCAGCTTAAAGGGTGGGAGCTACGAGCAGTACTTC. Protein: CASSLKGGSYEQYF.

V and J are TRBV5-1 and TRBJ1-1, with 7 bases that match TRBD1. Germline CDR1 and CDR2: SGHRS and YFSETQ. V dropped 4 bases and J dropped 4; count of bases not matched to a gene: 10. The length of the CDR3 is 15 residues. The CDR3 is CASSQNPGGTTEAFF. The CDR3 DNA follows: TGCGCCAGCAGCCAGAACCCAGGGGGTACCACTGAAGCTTTCTTT.

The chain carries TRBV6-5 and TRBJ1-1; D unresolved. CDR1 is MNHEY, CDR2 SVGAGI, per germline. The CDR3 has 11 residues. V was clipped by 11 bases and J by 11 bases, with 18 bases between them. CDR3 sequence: CAVKTGIEAFF. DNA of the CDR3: TGTGCCGTAAAAACCGGGATTGAGGCTTTCTTT.

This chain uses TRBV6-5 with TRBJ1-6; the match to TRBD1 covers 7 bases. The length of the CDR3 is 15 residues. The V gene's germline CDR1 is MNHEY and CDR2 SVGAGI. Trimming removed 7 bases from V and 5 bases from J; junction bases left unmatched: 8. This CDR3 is CASTLGDRDNSPLHF. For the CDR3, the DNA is TGTGCCAGCACCTTAGGGGACAGAGATAATTCACCCCTCCACTTT.

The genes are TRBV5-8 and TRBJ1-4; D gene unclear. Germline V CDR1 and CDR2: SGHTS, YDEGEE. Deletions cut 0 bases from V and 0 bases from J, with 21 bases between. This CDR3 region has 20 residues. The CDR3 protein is CASSLGAGHSGKATNEKLFF. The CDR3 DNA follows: TGTGCCAGCAGCTTGGGAGCCGGCCACTCAGGAAAAGCAACTAATGAAAAACTGTTTTTT.

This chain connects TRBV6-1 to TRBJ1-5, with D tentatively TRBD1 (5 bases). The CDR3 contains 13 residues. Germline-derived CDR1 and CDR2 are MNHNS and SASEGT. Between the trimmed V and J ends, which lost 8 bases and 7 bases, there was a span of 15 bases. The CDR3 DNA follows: TGTGCCAGCTTCTCAGTGGGGGGACAGCCCCAGCATTTT. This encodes CASFSVGGQPQHF.

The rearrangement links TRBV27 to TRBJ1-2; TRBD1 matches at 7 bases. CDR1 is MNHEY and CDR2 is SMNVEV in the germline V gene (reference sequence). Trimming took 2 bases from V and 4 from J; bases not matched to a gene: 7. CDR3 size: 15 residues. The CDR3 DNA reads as TGTGCCAGCAGTTTAGTTGCAGGGGGTGGCTATGGCTACACCTTC. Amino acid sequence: CASSLVAGGGYGYTF.

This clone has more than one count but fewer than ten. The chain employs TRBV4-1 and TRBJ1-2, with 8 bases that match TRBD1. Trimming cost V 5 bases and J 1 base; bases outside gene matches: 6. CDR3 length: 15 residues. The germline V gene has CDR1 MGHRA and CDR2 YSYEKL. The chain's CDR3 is CASSTTGDVNYGYTF. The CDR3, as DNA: TGCGCCAGCAGCACGACAGGGGACGTTAACTATGGCTACACCTTC.

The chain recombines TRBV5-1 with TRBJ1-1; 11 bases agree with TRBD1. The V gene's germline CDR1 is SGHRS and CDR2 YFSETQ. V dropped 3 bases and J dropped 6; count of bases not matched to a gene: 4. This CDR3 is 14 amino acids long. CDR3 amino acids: CASSSGQGAAEAFF. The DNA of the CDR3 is TGCGCCAGCAGCTCAGGACAGGGGGCGGCTGAAGCTTTCTTT.

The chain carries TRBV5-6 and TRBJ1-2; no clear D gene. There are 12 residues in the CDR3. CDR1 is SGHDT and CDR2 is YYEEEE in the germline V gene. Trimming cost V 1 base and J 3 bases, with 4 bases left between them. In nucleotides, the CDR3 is TGTGCCAGCAGCTTGACAGACTATGGCTACACCTTC. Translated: CASSLTDYGYTF.

This CDR3 reads CASSLGQGAVNEKLFF. CDR3 in DNA: TGCGCCAGCAGCCTGGGACAGGGGGCGGTTAATGAAAAACTGTTTTTT. The rearrangement links TRBV4-1 to TRBJ1-4, with TRBD1 identical over 12 bases. Germline CDR1 reads MGHRA; CDR2 reads YSYEKL. V gave up 4 bases and J gave up 4 bases; unmatched junction bases: 4. The CDR3 extends over 16 amino acids.

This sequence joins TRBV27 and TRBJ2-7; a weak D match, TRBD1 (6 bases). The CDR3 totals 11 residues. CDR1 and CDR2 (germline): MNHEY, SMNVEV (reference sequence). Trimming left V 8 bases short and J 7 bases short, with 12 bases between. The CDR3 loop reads CASSQGGEQYF. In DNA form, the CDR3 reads TGTGCCAGCTCCCAAGGGGGAGAGCAGTACTTC.

The chain's CDR3 is CASRFQGTTGYTF. The CDR3 nucleotides are TGTGCCAGTAGATTCCAGGGTACGACTGGCTACACCTTC. The chain joins TRBV19 to TRBJ1-2; TRBD1 is a possible D gene (5 bases). Trimming left V 6 bases short and J 7 bases short, with 15 bases between. CDR1 LNHDA and CDR2 SQIVND come from the germline V gene (reference sequence). The CDR3 is 13 amino acids.